A selection of T cell receptor beta chains follows, all from one sample in a study of blood T cells in healthy people across ages. One entry per CDR3 protein results from TCRdb running MiXCR on the 5' RACE reads. The data hold around 1,000,000 distinct CDR3 sequences, with roughly 24% observed a single time. This sample was also put to use in a study of T cells of mothers and their children.

The sample comprised blood. All receptors derive from a girl aged 2-10 years in good health. The CDR3 runs from the conserved cysteine through the conserved F or W. Each record gives: V gene, clone size, J gene, D gene, CDR3 protein, CDR3 DNA. The D gene is left open where the match is weak. Clone size is given for some rows only: seen once, a few or many times, or a class if the clone is expanded.

v_call: TRBV9; clone_size: few; j_call: TRBJ1-5; d_call: TRBD1; cdr3_aa: CASSPTGETHQPQHF; cdr3_nt: TGTGCCAGCAGCCCGACAGGGGAGACTCATCAGCCCCAGCATTTT
v_call: TRBV20-1; clone_size: few; j_call: TRBJ1-2; d_call: TRBD1; cdr3_aa: CSAVKQGAIGYTF; cdr3_nt: TGCAGTGCTGTAAAACAGGGGGCGATAGGCTACACCTTC
v_call: TRBV12-3/TRBV12-4; clone_size: .; j_call: TRBJ1-4; d_call: TRBD1; cdr3_aa: CASSLSGQGGQEKLFF; cdr3_nt: TGTGCCAGCAGTTTATCGGGACAGGGTGGGCAGGAAAAACTGTTTTTT
v_call: TRBV20-1; clone_size: .; j_call: TRBJ2-2; d_call: .; cdr3_aa: CSYLYTGELFF; cdr3_nt: TGCAGCTATCTATACACCGGGGAGCTGTTTTTT
v_call: TRBV7-2; clone_size: few; j_call: TRBJ2-4; d_call: TRBD2; cdr3_aa: CASSLALAGEQNIQYF; cdr3_nt: TGTGCCAGCAGCTTAGCGCTAGCGGGAGAACAAAACATTCAGTACTTC
v_call: TRBV7-9; clone_size: .; j_call: TRBJ2-7; d_call: TRBD1; cdr3_aa: CASSPHGQGAFPSGLYEQYF; cdr3_nt: TGTGCCAGCAGCCCACACGGACAGGGAGCCTTTCCTTCGGGCCTGTACGAGCAGTACTTC
v_call: TRBV3-1; clone_size: few; j_call: TRBJ1-6; d_call: .; cdr3_aa: CASSLRGVLYSPLHF; cdr3_nt: TGTGCCAGCAGCTTACGTGGGGTACTCTATTCACCCCTCCACTTT
v_call: TRBV12-3/TRBV12-4; clone_size: few; j_call: TRBJ2-7; d_call: .; cdr3_aa: CASSRETEQYF; cdr3_nt: TGTGCCAGCAGCCGCGAAACAGAGCAGTACTTC
v_call: TRBV7-9; clone_size: .; j_call: TRBJ1-2; d_call: .; cdr3_aa: CASSIPSGGNYGYTF; cdr3_nt: TGTGCCAGCAGCATACCGTCGGGGGGTAACTATGGCTACACCTTC
v_call: TRBV28; clone_size: .; j_call: TRBJ2-7; d_call: .; cdr3_aa: CASRGAGSVYEQYF; cdr3_nt: TGTGCCAGCAGGGGGGCAGGTTCGGTCTACGAGCAGTACTTC